This T cell receptor (beta chain) was sequenced in a study of T cells in narcolepsy. Turning to the study itself: Healthy controls were enrolled alongside patients with narcolepsy type 1 or type 2. Study outcomes and limitations: In some patient and control memory CD4+ samples, autoreactive clones were absent.

Concerning this clone itself: The antigen is not known.

The germline V gene encodes CDR1 SGHDT and CDR2 YYEEEE. V gave up 3 bases and J gave up 6 bases; unmatched junction bases: 12. The CDR3 length is 15 residues. TCRdb's table, derived via immunoSEQ multiplex PCR, lists solely in-frame clones and lacks some. The sample carries some 14,000 clones, about 89% recorded once. J is TRBJ2-7 and V is TRBV5-6, with 7 bases that match TRBD1. This TCR came from a human donor with narcolepsy. Sample: CD45RA- memory CD4+ T cells from PBMCs. CDR3 in amino acids: CASSWYGTVVGEQYF. Here the CDR3 DNA reads TGTGCCAGCAGCTGGTACGGGACAGTAGTCGGCGAGCAGTACTTC.